What follows are 10 T cell receptor beta chains derived from one specimen sequenced in a study of T cells in Graves' hyperthyroidism and ophthalmopathy. RNA transcripts provided the source from which TCR beta CDR3 regions were amplified. A first-round RT-PCR of the TCR CDR3 used the HTBI primer set. One entry per CDR3 protein results from TCRdb running MiXCR on the multiplex PCR reads. The sample holds nearly 750,000 distinct CDR3 sequences, 35% seen once. Sequenced material: blood. The source of these receptors is a woman aged 40 to 50 with Graves' hyperthyroidism.

This clonotype showed up many times. The chain carries TRBV7-9 and TRBJ2-7; D is unclear. The V and J ends lost 1 base and 9 bases respectively, with 10 bases between them. The CDR3 has 12 amino acids. Germline V CDR1 and CDR2: SEHNR, FQNEAQ (reference sequence). The CDR3 DNA is TGTGCCAGCAGCTTAGATGGCAGAGGGCAGTACTTC. Translating gives CASSLDGRGQYF.

The CDR3 protein is CASSLSRIQETQYF. Written as DNA, the CDR3 is TGTGCCAGCAGCTTATCGCGGATCCAAGAGACCCAGTACTTC. The chain employs TRBV7-2 and TRBJ2-5, with D unresolved. Trimming left V 2 bases short and J 1 base short, with 8 bases between. Looked up from germline, CDR1 is SGHTA and CDR2 is FQGNSA. The CDR3 totals 14 residues.

This sequence joins TRBV6-5 and TRBJ1-3; the match to TRBD1 covers 7 bases. Germline CDR1 reads MNHEY; CDR2 reads SVGAGI. The CDR3 length is 15 residues. The junction had 11 bases not matched to a gene; V was cut back by 4 bases and J by 8 bases. CDR3 DNA: TGTGCCAGCAGTTCGGGACAGATCTATGGCTACACCATATATTTT. It codes for CASSSGQIYGYTIYF.

In its sample, this clonotype was seen a few times. The chain carries TRBV12-3 or TRBV12-4 and TRBJ1-6; D possibly corresponds to TRBD1 (5 bases). V lost 5 bases to trimming and J lost 0 bases, with 11 bases between them. The CDR3 consists of 16 residues. The CDR3 coding sequence is TGTGCCAGCAGTACCGACAGAAGCTCCTATAATTCACCCCTCCACTTT. It codes for CASSTDRSSYNSPLHF.

This clonotype was found a few times. The V call is TRBV6-5, the J call TRBJ1-5; D gene unclear. Trimming stripped 5 bases from V and 3 bases from J, with 11 bases between. This CDR3 has 14 amino acids. Germline V gene lookup returns CDR1 MNHEY and CDR2 SVGAGI. The CDR3 reads CASSADGPNQPQHF. CDR3 bases: TGTGCCAGCAGTGCGGACGGTCCCAATCAGCCCCAGCATTTT.

In its sample, this clonotype was seen a few times. The genes are TRBV5-1 and TRBJ2-5; D is ambiguous. Germline CDR1 and CDR2: SGHRS and YFSETQ. Deletions cut 4 bases from V and 1 base from J, with 8 bases between. This CDR3 has 13 residues. The CDR3 reads CASSHPSQETQYF. The CDR3 coding sequence is TGCGCCAGCAGCCACCCCTCCCAAGAGACCCAGTACTTC.

Ten or more counts support this clonotype. The CDR3 is CATSALRRGTSGMVGELFF. The CDR3 DNA sequence: TGTGCCACCAGCGCCCTGAGGAGGGGGACTAGCGGGATGGTAGGGGAGCTGTTTTTT. The chain joins TRBV15 to TRBJ2-2, with 13 bases lining up with TRBD2. Germline V gene lookup returns CDR1 LNHNV and CDR2 YYDKDF (reference sequence). V lost 5 bases and J lost 8; bases outside the gene matches: 17. This CDR3 is 19 amino acids long.

This chain joins TRBV7-2 and TRBJ2-5; 16 bases align to TRBD2. This CDR3 is built from 19 residues. Looked up from germline, CDR1 is SGHTA and CDR2 is FQGNSA. The V gene end was trimmed by 2 bases and the J gene end by 2 bases; junction bases not matched to a gene: 8. The CDR3: CASSLSWGLAGGGQETQYF. The CDR3 DNA reads TGTGCCAGCAGCTTATCCTGGGGACTAGCGGGAGGGGGACAAGAGACCCAGTACTTC.

This clonotype has more than one count but fewer than ten. The chain recombines TRBV6-6 with TRBJ2-7; D gene ambiguous. V dropped 6 bases and J dropped 4 bases, with 16 bases sitting between them. The CDR3 is 14 amino acids. Germline values: CDR1 MNHNY, CDR2 SVGAGI (reference sequence). In nucleotides, the CDR3 is TGTGCCAGCAGCCTGACATATGAAAGTTACGAGCAGTACTTC. Translated: CASSLTYESYEQYF.

The chain joins TRBV29-1 to TRBJ2-5; D possibly corresponds to TRBD1 (5 bases). Trimming took off 6 bases at V and 0 bases at J, with 8 bases between the two ends. From germline, CDR1 is SQVTM and CDR2 ANQGSEA. There are 12 residues in the CDR3. The CDR3 DNA is TGCAGCGTGAGACAGAACCAAGAGACCCAGTACTTC. It codes for CSVRQNQETQYF.